The 13 T cell receptor beta chains given below trace back to one sample, sequenced in a study of control samples from healthy donors and cancer patients. This table comes from immunoSEQ multiplex PCR, and its TCRdb copy is limited to in-frame clones, with some not included. The table has 35,000 to 55,000 clones, around 70% seen once. Sequencing input: formalin-fixed, paraffin-embedded tissue. The receptors come from a male donor with melanoma.

The CDR3 loop reads CASSPGYGVGVADKLFF. The CDR3 region has the DNA TGTGCCAGCTCCCCGGGCTACGGGGTGGGGGTGGCGGACAAACTGTTTTTT. The chain carries TRBV2 and TRBJ1-4; TRBD1 is a possible D gene (5 bases). Germline V lookup: CDR1 SNHLY, CDR2 FYNNEI. The CDR3 has 17 amino acids. Trimming pared 8 bases from V and 11 bases from J, leaving 30 bases between.

Here the CDR3 reads CASSLGQGSTDTQYF. The CDR3 nucleotides are TGTGCCAGCAGCTTGGGTCAGGGAAGCACAGATACGCAGTATTTT. The chain links TRBV5-4 to TRBJ2-3; possible D gene TRBD1, 5 bases. Germline CDR1 SGHNT, CDR2 YYREEE (reference sequence). This CDR3 comprises 15 residues. Trimming shortened V by 0 bases and J by 0 bases, and 8 bases separated the two germline ends. Based on the CDR3 plus reference TRBV5-4 and TRBJ2-3, the full variable domain is ETGVTQSPTHLIKTRGQQVTLRCSSQSGHNTVSWYQQALGQGPQFIFQYYREEENGRGNFPPRFSGLQFPNYSSELNVNALELDDSALYLCASSLGQGSTDTQYFGPGTRLTVL.

V usage is TRBV10-2 and J usage is TRBJ2-7, with 7 bases that match TRBD2. CDR1 WSHSY and CDR2 SAAADI come from the germline V gene. This CDR3 comprises 16 residues. The V gene end was trimmed by 4 bases and the J gene end by 2 bases; junction bases not matched to a gene: 11. The CDR3 reads CASSVQPRAGAYEQYF. The CDR3 DNA is TGCGCCAGCAGTGTACAACCTAGGGCGGGAGCCTACGAGCAGTACTTC.

J is TRBJ2-1 and V is TRBV7-8, with TRBD2 as a possible D gene (5 bases). The germline gives CDR1 SGHVS, CDR2 FQNEAQ. The ends were cut back, 1 base at V and 5 bases at J, with 12 bases in the middle. The CDR3 consists of 15 residues. CDR3 nucleotides: TGTGCCAGCAGCTTAGTACTAGAAGTGAACAATGAGCAGTTCTTC. It encodes CASSLVLEVNNEQFF.

V gene TRBV11-2 combines with J gene TRBJ2-7; 7 bases align to TRBD2. Germline trimming cut 2 bases from V and 0 bases from J; bases unmatched to any gene: 1. Looked up from germline, CDR1 is SGHAT and CDR2 is FQNNGV. The CDR3 is 14 amino acids. The CDR3 is CASSLRGDSYEQYF. The CDR3 nucleotides are TGTGCCAGCAGCTTACGGGGGGACTCCTACGAGCAGTACTTC.

V gene TRBV24-1 combines with J gene TRBJ1-1; D gene unclear. From germline, CDR1 is KGHDR and CDR2 SFDVKD. Trimming left V 4 bases short and J 1 base short, with 12 bases between. The CDR3 has 15 residues. The CDR3 here is CATSDSHPPNTEAFF. In DNA, the CDR3 is TGTGCCACCAGTGACTCACACCCCCCGAACACTGAAGCTTTCTTT.

This chain uses TRBV3-1 (or the pseudogene TRBV3-2) with TRBJ2-5; tentatively, D is TRBD1 (6 bases). The length of the CDR3 is 14 residues. Germline V gene lookup returns CDR1 LGHDT and CDR2 YNNKEL (reference sequence). V was shortened by 0 bases and J by 13 bases, with 18 bases between the two germline ends. The CDR3 coding sequence is TGTGCCAGCAGCCAAGAAAGTATATGGGGGACACGGTACTTC. It is translated as CASSQESIWGTRYF.

The CDR3, as DNA: TGCGCCAGCAGCCAAGCGGGGGGGACTCAGAACACTGAAGCTTTCTTT. Protein sequence: CASSQAGGTQNTEAFF. The chain employs TRBV4-1 and TRBJ1-1, with D possibly TRBD1 on 5 matching bases. The ends were cut back, 1 base at V and 1 base at J, with 13 bases in the middle. The CDR3 has 16 residues. CDR1 is MGHRA and CDR2 is YSYEKL in the germline V gene.

The chain is built from TRBV12-2 and TRBJ2-4; the table's D call of TRBD2 was not tested on the DNA. TRBV12-2 represents a pseudogene. The CDR3 has 17 residues. CDR3 sequence reads: CASRPDGRVADKNIQYF. The CDR3 bases are TGTGCAAGTCGACCCGATGGGAGAGTAGCGGACAAAAACATTCAGTACTTC.

The CDR3 loop reads CASSETGVEVYEQYF. The CDR3, as DNA: TGTGCCAGCAGTGAAACAGGGGTCGAAGTCTACGAGCAGTACTTC. The chain recombines TRBV2 with TRBJ2-7, with TRBD1 matching 7 bases. V dropped 2 bases and J dropped 3; count of bases not matched to a gene: 7. Germline assignment: CDR1 SNHLY and CDR2 FYNNEI. This CDR3 is built from 15 residues.

This chain joins TRBV6-1 and TRBJ1-3, with TRBD1 as a possible D gene (6 bases). The V and J ends lost 2 bases and 4 bases respectively, with 6 bases between them. CDR1 and CDR2 from the germline V gene are MNHNS and SASEGT. The CDR3 has 13 residues. The CDR3 sequence is CASSERGGNTIYF. Here the CDR3 DNA reads TGTGCCAGCAGTGAAAGGGGGGGAAACACCATATATTTT.

V and J are TRBV2 and TRBJ1-4; D might be TRBD1 (6 bases). V was clipped by 3 bases and J by 8 bases, with 16 bases between them. Germline CDR1 reads SNHLY; CDR2 reads FYNNEI. The CDR3 runs 15 residues. The CDR3 reads CASSDRTGTREKLFF. In DNA, the CDR3 is TGTGCCAGCAGTGATAGAACAGGGACTCGGGAAAAACTGTTTTTT.

The chain employs TRBV5-1 and TRBJ1-1; D gene ambiguous. This CDR3 has 14 amino acids. The V gene lost 0 bases and the J gene lost 4 bases, with 10 bases spanning the gap. In germline, CDR1 is SGHRS, CDR2 YFSETQ. DNA of the CDR3: TGCGCCAGCAGCTTGGGCCGAGGAAGCACTGAAGCTTTCTTT. Encoded protein: CASSLGRGSTEAFF.